One and the same sample provided the 10 T cell receptor beta chains below, sequenced in a study of Ad26.COV2.S vaccination and SARS-CoV-2 variants. Only in-frame clones appear in the TCRdb table, and some are missing; sequencing was by immunoSEQ multiplex PCR. The sample carries over 400,000 clones, roughly 90% recorded once. Treatment reported: around 19 received Ad26.COV2.S at low or high dose, single or two shots; about 5 received placebo; per-sample allocation not given. Specimen acquisition occurred on day 63 following the initial vaccine or placebo injection. The starting material was peripheral blood, obtained in a trial of Ad26.COV2.S vaccine versus placebo. The origin of the receptors is a person between 18 and 65 years old who received the Ad26.COV2.S COVID-19 vaccine or a placebo.

The J gene is TRBJ2-1, the V gene TRBV11-3, with a weak D call TRBD1 (5 bases). The V end lost 1 base, the J end lost 4 bases, and 8 bases lay between the germline ends. The CDR3 has 14 residues. The germline V gene encodes CDR1 SGHNT and CDR2 YENEEA. This CDR3 is CASSLGGTYNEQFF. The CDR3 region has the DNA TGTGCCAGCAGCTTAGGGGGCACTTACAATGAGCAGTTCTTC.

V gene TRBV11-2 combines with J gene TRBJ2-7; 7 positions agree with TRBD1. CDR1 and CDR2 (germline): SGHAT, FQNNGV. The CDR3 length is 15 residues. The J segment lost 2 bases and the V segment lost 5 bases, leaving 9 bases of the junction unmatched. The CDR3 DNA reads TGTGCCAGCAGCATAACCCCCCAGGGGGCCTACGAGCAGTACTTC. As protein: CASSITPQGAYEQYF.

The chain uses TRBV3-1 (or the pseudogene TRBV3-2) and TRBJ2-4; 8 bases line up with TRBD1. There are 15 residues in the CDR3. Germline V gene lookup returns CDR1 LGHDT and CDR2 YNNKEL (reference sequence). With 5 bases clipped from V and 2 bases from J, the junction kept 5 bases outside the gene matches. The CDR3 here is CASSRTGPSKNIQYF. CDR3 sequence (DNA): TGTGCCAGCAGCAGGACAGGGCCGTCCAAAAACATTCAGTACTTC.

The genes are TRBV9 and TRBJ2-5; D unclear. Germline V gene data show CDR1 as SGDLS and CDR2 as YYNGEE. V lost 4 bases, J lost 4 bases, and 14 bases lay in between. This CDR3 has 14 residues. In DNA, the CDR3 is TGTGCCAGCAGCCCCGTAGACGCGGTAGAGACCCAGTACTTC. Protein: CASSPVDAVETQYF.

The chain combines TRBV6-5 with TRBJ2-7, with D unresolved. The CDR3 length is 13 residues. Trimming left V 2 bases short and J 3 bases short, with 8 bases between. Germline values: CDR1 MNHEY, CDR2 SVGAGI. CDR3 bases: TGTGCCAGCAGTTACCAAAGAGGCTACGAGCAGTACTTC. Amino acids: CASSYQRGYEQYF.

The V call is TRBV9, the J call TRBJ2-2; D ambiguous. The CDR3 is made up of 14 amino acids. CDR1 is SGDLS and CDR2 is YYNGEE in the germline V gene. Trimming cost V 2 bases and J 3 bases, with 8 bases left between them. CDR3 amino acids: CASSVGGYTGELFF. In nucleotides, the CDR3 is TGTGCCAGCAGCGTTGGTGGTTACACCGGGGAGCTGTTTTTT. The variable domain in full, completed from reference TRBV9 and TRBJ2-2, reads DSGVTQTPKHLITATGQRVTLRCSPRSGDLSVYWYQQSLDQGLQFLIQYYNGEERAKGNILERFSAQQFPDLHSELNLSSLELGDSALYFCASSVGGYTGELFFGEGSRLTVL.

This clone was seen more than once but under ten times. The V gene is TRBV7-9, the J gene TRBJ2-7; D possibly uses TRBD1 or TRBD2 (5 bases each). Trimming took 5 bases from V and 4 from J, leaving 12 bases between them. CDR1 SEHNR and CDR2 FQNEAQ come from the germline V gene (reference sequence). The CDR3 length is 13 residues. This chain's CDR3 is CASSPGTEYEQYF. CDR3 in DNA: TGTGCCAGCAGCCCCGGGACCGAGTACGAGCAGTACTTC.

The rearrangement uses TRBV5-1 and TRBJ2-1, with a tentative D call TRBD2 (5 bases). Germline assignment: CDR1 SGHRS and CDR2 YFSETQ. The CDR3 extends over 15 amino acids. The V end lost 4 bases, the J end lost 0 bases, and 11 bases lay between the germline ends. The CDR3 DNA reads as TGCGCCAGCAGCCCGGGGTCCTACTCCTACAATGAGCAGTTCTTC. Residues: CASSPGSYSYNEQFF. The complete variable domain, with remaining parts taken from reference TRBV5-1 and TRBJ2-1, reads KAGVTQTPRYLIKTRGQQVTLSCSPISGHRSVSWYQQTPGQGLQFLFEYFSETQRNKGNFPGRFSGRQFSNSRSEMNVSTLELGDSALYLCASSPGSYSYNEQFFGPGTRLTVL.

J is TRBJ1-2 and V is TRBV28; a weak D match, TRBD1 (5 bases). From germline, CDR1 is MDHEN and CDR2 SYDVKM. V shed 2 bases and J shed 2 bases, with 15 bases lying between them. The CDR3 sequence is 16 residues long. This CDR3 reads CASSLRSAGDNYGYTF. In DNA, the CDR3 is TGTGCCAGCAGTTTAAGGTCAGCGGGGGACAACTATGGCTACACCTTC.

V gene TRBV27 combines with J gene TRBJ2-1; no clear D. The CDR3 has 15 residues. The V gene's germline CDR1 is MNHEY and CDR2 SMNVEV (reference sequence). Trimming cost V 5 bases and J 2 bases, with 13 bases left between them. The CDR3 DNA follows: TGTGCCAGCAGTCACCAATTCTCAACCTACAATGAGCAGTTCTTC. Its translation is CASSHQFSTYNEQFF.